One and the same sample provided the 12 T cell receptor beta chains below, sequenced in a study of blood T cell repertoires in COVID-19. Assay: immunoSEQ multiplex PCR; the TCRdb copy retains only in-frame clones and omits some. The sample includes some 110,000 clones, around nine tenths of them seen just once. Sequences were obtained from peripheral blood. The receptors derive from a man between 40 and 49 years old with acute or convalescent COVID-19.

The chain couples TRBV30 to TRBJ2-7; 8 bases agree with TRBD2. V trimming: 3 bases; J trimming: 6 bases; junction bases outside the gene matches: 10. The CDR3 covers 14 residues. Germline lookup yields CDR1 GTSNPN and CDR2 SVGIG (reference sequence). CDR3 in DNA: TGTGCCTGGAGAATAGGTAGCGGGGTTTCCGAGCAGTACTTC. Translating it yields CAWRIGSGVSEQYF.

The chain uses TRBV11-2 and TRBJ2-3, with no clear D. Germline CDR1 SGHAT, CDR2 FQNNGV. The V end lost 2 bases, the J end lost 1 base, and 10 bases lay between the germline ends. The CDR3 is 15 residues long. This CDR3 is CASSLMRPGTDTQYF. The CDR3, as DNA: TGTGCCAGCAGCTTAATGAGGCCCGGCACAGATACGCAGTATTTT.

This chain joins TRBV11-2 and TRBJ1-2, with 7 bases identical to TRBD1. With 5 bases clipped from V and 0 bases from J, the junction kept 6 bases outside the gene matches. The length of the CDR3 is 15 residues. Looked up from germline, CDR1 is SGHAT and CDR2 is FQNNGV. The CDR3 spells CASSRDRLTNYGYTF. In DNA, the CDR3 is TGTGCCAGCAGCCGGGACAGATTAACTAACTATGGCTACACCTTC.

This clone occurred a few times. The CDR3 DNA reads as TGTGCCTGGAATCCCGGGACTAGAGTCAGGAATGAGCAGTTCTTC. It is translated as CAWNPGTRVRNEQFF. This chain joins TRBV30 and TRBJ2-1; 8 bases agree with TRBD2. The trim removed 4 bases at V and 7 bases at J, leaving 12 bases unmatched. Germline V lookup: CDR1 GTSNPN, CDR2 SVGIG (reference sequence). CDR3 length: 15 residues.

The rearrangement joins TRBV5-6 to TRBJ2-7; TRBD2 matches 8 bases. The CDR3 runs to 15 residues. The J segment lost 5 bases and the V segment lost 4 bases, leaving 11 bases of the junction unmatched. Germline CDR1 is SGHDT and CDR2 is YYEEEE. The CDR3 DNA follows: TGTGCCAGCAGCCCGCTCGGAGCGGGGGCTGACGAGCAGTACTTC. This sequence encodes CASSPLGAGADEQYF.

The chain uses TRBV6-5 and TRBJ2-5; a possible D gene is TRBD1 (5 bases). Germline CDR1 and CDR2: MNHEY and SVGAGI. The length of the CDR3 is 14 residues. V lost 4 bases to trimming and J lost 7 bases, with 16 bases between them. The CDR3: CASSSQDTSGTQYF. The CDR3 DNA sequence: TGTGCCAGCAGTTCCCAGGACACCTCGGGGACCCAGTACTTC.

J is TRBJ2-3 and V is TRBV7-2, with TRBD1 as a possible D gene (5 bases). Germline lookup yields CDR1 SGHTA and CDR2 FQGNSA. Trimming took 2 bases from V and 0 from J, leaving 12 bases between them. The CDR3 spans 16 residues. CDR3 amino acids: CASSLPARVSTDTQYF. The DNA for the CDR3 is TGTGCCAGCAGCTTACCCGCCAGGGTAAGCACAGATACGCAGTATTTT.

This clone has a count of ten or more. CDR3 coding DNA: TGTGCCAGCAGATCGACAGAGTACGATGGCTACACCTTC. This translates into CASRSTEYDGYTF. The rearrangement links TRBV6-4 to TRBJ1-2; possible D gene TRBD1, 5 bases. The CDR3 extends over 13 amino acids. V lost 6 bases and J lost 6, with 14 bases in between. The germline CDR1 and CDR2 sequences are MRHNA and SNTAGT.

This chain joins TRBV2 and TRBJ1-3; D is perhaps TRBD1 (6 bases). Germline V lookup: CDR1 SNHLY, CDR2 FYNNEI. CDR3 size: 13 residues. Trimming took off 8 bases at V and 2 bases at J, with 10 bases between the two ends. The CDR3 coding sequence is TGTGCCAGCTACCGGGACACTGGAAACACCATATATTTT. Translated, it gives CASYRDTGNTIYF.

In the case of this clone: The junction does not match germline at one end; this may be a read error. The rearrangement links TRBV30 to TRBJ2-5; no reliable D call. Germline assignment: CDR1 GTSNPN and CDR2 SVGIG (reference sequence). This CDR3 has 15 amino acids. CDR3: CARRWRGHGTETQYF. The CDR3 nucleotides read TGTGCCCGGAGATGGCGCGGCCATGGAACAGAGACCCAGTACTTC. The entire variable domain, with the rest obtained from reference TRBV30 and TRBJ2-5, is as follows: SQTIHQWPATLVQPVGSPLSLECTVEGTSNPNLYWYRQAAGRGLQLLFYSVGIGQISSEVPQNLSASRPQDRQFILSSKKLLLSDSGFYLCARRWRGHGTETQYFGPGTRLLVL.

The chain uses TRBV11-2 and TRBJ2-2; no firm D call. V lost 6 bases, J lost 6 bases, and 14 bases lay in between. CDR3 size: 14 residues. Per germline, CDR1 SGHAT and CDR2 FQNNGV. The CDR3 DNA sequence: TGTGCCAGCAGACCTCAACCCACGGCCGGGGAGCTGTTTTTT. It is translated as CASRPQPTAGELFF.

The genes are TRBV30 and TRBJ1-5, with 7 bases aligning to TRBD1. The length of the CDR3 is 15 residues. Germline V CDR1 and CDR2: GTSNPN, SVGIG (reference sequence). V gave up 1 base and J gave up 3 bases; unmatched junction bases: 6. CDR3 region: CAWSGQGLYNQPQHF. In nucleotides, the CDR3 is TGTGCCTGGAGTGGACAGGGACTTTACAATCAGCCCCAGCATTTT.